A single sample gave rise to the 22 T cell receptor beta chains below, sequenced in a study of T cells expressing NK-cell markers. Using the 5' RACE reads, TCRdb records one entry per CDR3 protein without DNA. This sample's table has about 450,000 distinct CDR3 sequences. The specimen was blood T cells: a sorted CD56 or NKG2C T cell subset, CD4+ or CD8+ T cells, or bulk PBMC T cells (not recorded which). These receptors were collected from a woman between 18 and 70 years old in good health.

This chain uses TRBV7-3 with TRBJ2-1; TCRdb's assignment of TRBD1 cannot be checked, as there is no DNA. This CDR3 comprises 14 residues. The germline V gene has CDR1 SGHTA and CDR2 FQGTGA. The CDR3 reads CASSPDAAYNEQFF.

V gene TRBV4-3 combines with J gene TRBJ2-1; lacking DNA, the TRBD2 call made by TCRdb goes unchecked. Germline CDR1 reads LGHNA; CDR2 reads YSLEER. The CDR3 spans 17 residues. The CDR3 loop reads CASSQVLAGFSYNEQFF.

The chain couples TRBV28 to TRBJ2-7. Germline assignment: CDR1 MDHEN and CDR2 SYDVKM. There are 13 residues in the CDR3. CDR3 protein: CASSLSYPYEQYF.

The chain is built from TRBV27 and TRBJ2-4; there is no DNA to check the TCRdb D call of TRBD2. Germline V gives CDR1 MNHEY, CDR2 SMNVEV (reference sequence). CDR3 length: 13 residues. CDR3: CASSLTRRDIQYF.

J is TRBJ1-2 and V is TRBV12-3 or TRBV12-4. The CDR3 sequence is 13 residues long. CDR3 in amino acids: CASSLGREDGYTF.

The rearrangement uses TRBV7-7 and TRBJ2-5; TCRdb names TRBD2, which stays unverified in the absence of DNA. The CDR3 contains 15 residues. Germline CDR1 and CDR2: SSHAT and FNYEAQ (reference sequence). The CDR3 loop reads CASSLGGPGTETQYF.

The chain employs TRBV6-2 or TRBV6-3 and TRBJ2-3; TCRdb indicates TRBD2, and absent DNA this call remains unverified. This CDR3 has 14 residues. CDR1 and CDR2 from the germline V gene are MNHEY and SVGEGT. This chain's CDR3 is CASTGTRYTDTQYF.

The chain carries TRBV12-3 or TRBV12-4 and TRBJ1-1. CDR3 length equals 13 residues. The CDR3 is CASRRSMGTEAFF.

This chain connects TRBV11-2 to TRBJ1-5; TCRdb names TRBD1, which stays unverified in the absence of DNA. The CDR3 length is 14 residues. Germline V gene sequence: CDR1 SGHAT, CDR2 FQNNGV. CDR3 loop: CASSLGQSNQPQHF.

This chain links TRBV7-9 with TRBJ2-2. There are 15 residues in the CDR3. Germline-derived CDR1 and CDR2 are SEHNR and FQNEAQ (reference sequence). CDR3 protein: CASGEALRAIGELFF.

J is TRBJ2-3 and V is TRBV4-3; absent DNA, TCRdb's TRBD1 call cannot be checked. The CDR3 sequence is 12 residues long. Germline V gives CDR1 LGHNA, CDR2 YSLEER. CDR3 sequence: CASSPGGDTQYF.

The chain recombines TRBV20-1 with TRBJ1-6; TCRdb lists TRBD1, though no DNA is available to test this call. The V gene's germline CDR1 is DFQATT and CDR2 SNEGSKA (reference sequence). The CDR3 runs to 15 residues. The CDR3 protein is CSALPTRDRNSPLHF.

The CDR3 loop reads CASSLESGDTDTQYF. The V gene is TRBV7-9, the J gene TRBJ2-3. This CDR3 has 15 amino acids. The germline gives CDR1 SEHNR, CDR2 FQNEAQ (reference sequence).

The CDR3 protein is CASSLDGSGTAVYEQYF. V and J are TRBV11-2 and TRBJ2-7; absent DNA, TCRdb's TRBD1 call cannot be checked. Germline values: CDR1 SGHAT, CDR2 FQNNGV. The CDR3 is made up of 17 amino acids.

J is TRBJ2-3 and V is TRBV4-3; TCRdb picks TRBD2, but there is no DNA to check that call. This CDR3 has 19 residues. Germline-derived CDR1 and CDR2 are LGHNA and YSLEER. The CDR3 region is CASSQDLIRAGGRGDTQYF.

The chain is built from TRBV20-1 and TRBJ2-7; there is no DNA to check the TCRdb D call of TRBD1. This CDR3 contains 14 residues. Germline V gives CDR1 DFQATT, CDR2 SNEGSKA (reference sequence). The CDR3 reads CSAQHRGKKGEQYF.

CDR3 residues: CSVGSGRRAIQYF. The chain employs TRBV29-1 and TRBJ2-4; TCRdb outputs TRBD2, but without DNA this stays unchecked. From germline, CDR1 is SQVTM and CDR2 ANQGSEA. CDR3 length equals 13 residues. The full variable domain, rest sourced from reference TRBV29-1 and TRBJ2-4, is SAVISQKPSRDICQRGTSLTIQCQVDSQVTMMFWYRQQPGQSLTLIATANQGSEATYESGFVIDKFPISRPNLTFSTLTVSNMSPEDSSIYLCSVGSGRRAIQYFGAGTRLSVL.

The chain combines TRBV6-2 or TRBV6-3 with TRBJ2-2. Germline V lookup: CDR1 MNHEY, CDR2 SVGEGT. The CDR3 length is 11 residues. CDR3 residues: CASANTGELFF.

The chain has TRBV6-5 and TRBJ2-1; lacking DNA, the TRBD2 call made by TCRdb goes unchecked. Germline CDR1 reads MNHEY; CDR2 reads SVGAGI. CDR3 length: 19 amino acids. The CDR3 spells CASSYSKTSGRGSYNEQFF.

V and J are TRBV7-2 and TRBJ2-5; as DNA is missing, the TRBD2 call by TCRdb cannot be tested. CDR1 and CDR2 from the germline V gene are SGHTA and FQGNSA. The CDR3 runs 14 residues. This CDR3 reads CASSLVGGEETQYF.

The V call is TRBV12-3 or TRBV12-4, the J call TRBJ2-5; TCRdb selects TRBD1, and the lack of DNA leaves this call unchecked. This CDR3 has 12 residues. The CDR3 sequence: CATRRAQETQYF.

This chain connects TRBV20-1 to TRBJ2-7; TCRdb lists TRBD1, though no DNA is available to test this call. CDR1 is DFQATT and CDR2 is SNEGSKA in the germline V gene (reference sequence). The CDR3 is made up of 14 amino acids. This chain's CDR3 is CSAVQGASGGEQYF.